These T cell receptor beta chains were read from a single sample in a study of blood T cells in healthy people across ages. Each CDR3 protein is one row after TCRdb ran MiXCR on the 5' RACE reads. The sample contains 500,000 to 550,000 distinct CDR3 sequences, 24% of which appear only once. These data were also filed under a second study, of T cells of mothers and their children.

Specimen: blood. These receptors all stem from a boy aged 5-17 years in good health. The CDR3 runs from the conserved cysteine through the conserved F or W. A D gene is named only where the DNA matches it firmly. Clone sizes are given selectively: once, few, many, or a class where the clone is expanded.

J	size	D	V	DNA	CDR3
TRBJ2-7	many	NA	TRBV19	TGTGCCAGTAGTGAGGGATTGACCTACGAGCAGTACTTC	CASSEGLTYEQYF
TRBJ2-7	few	TRBD1	TRBV18	TGTGCCAGCTCACCTCCAGGGGGATTACACTCCTCCTACGAGCAGTACTTC	CASSPPGGLHSSYEQYF
TRBJ1-6	many	NA	TRBV20-1	TGCAGTGCTAAACGGCGTTCCTATCCGCCCAGGGGATCCTCACCCCTCCACTTT	CSAKRRSYPPRGSSPLHF
TRBJ2-1	medium-sized	TRBD2	TRBV5-6	TGTGCCAGCAGCTTGACTAGCGGATACAATGAGCAGTTCTTC	CASSLTSGYNEQFF
TRBJ2-3	NA	NA	TRBV6-1	TGTGCCAGCAGTGAAGCGCTAGGCAGGGTGGGGGATACGCAGTATTTT	CASSEALGRVGDTQYF
TRBJ1-1	few	NA	TRBV6-4	TGTGCCAGCAGTGACTCGGGTGAGGGCACTGAAGCTTTCTTT	CASSDSGEGTEAFF
TRBJ2-7	few	TRBD1	TRBV5-4	TGTGCCAGCAGCTTAGGACAGGGGAGTACCTACGAGCAGTACTTC	CASSLGQGSTYEQYF
TRBJ2-1	NA	TRBD2	TRBV4-1	TGCGCCAGCGGCCGCCAAGGATCCAGCGGGAGCGAGTCCTACAATGAGCAGTTCTTC	CASGRQGSSGSESYNEQFF
TRBJ2-1	few	NA	TRBV2	TGTGCCAGCAGTGTAGTGACCTTGGATGAGCAGTTCTTC	CASSVVTLDEQFF
TRBJ1-2	NA	NA	TRBV6-1	TGTGCCTCCCATGAAACAGGGTCCTATGGCTACACCTTC	CASHETGSYGYTF
TRBJ2-3	few	TRBD2	TRBV11-2	TGTGCCAGCAGCCCCACACCAGGGACTAGCGGGAGAGACTTGGATACGCAGTATTTT	CASSPTPGTSGRDLDTQYF
TRBJ2-1	NA	TRBD2	TRBV4-3	TGCGCCAGTAGCCAAGGGGTGCGGGGGAATGAGCAGTTCTTC	CASSQGVRGNEQFF
TRBJ2-1	few	NA	TRBV19	TGTGCCAGTAGTGCAGGGGTCCATGAGCAGTTCTTC	CASSAGVHEQFF
TRBJ1-1	NA	NA	TRBV3-1	TGTGCCAGCAGGCTAGAGGGAGGGTTGATCACTGAAGCTTTCTTT	CASRLEGGLITEAFF
TRBJ1-2	few	TRBD1	TRBV12-3/TRBV12-4	TGTGCCAGCAGTTTTCGGGACAGTCGCTACGGCTACACCTTC	CASSFRDSRYGYTF
TRBJ2-2	few	NA	TRBV15	TGTGCCACCAGCAGACGGGACGGGGAGCTGTTTTTT	CATSRRDGELFF
TRBJ2-5	NA	NA	TRBV18	TGTGCCAGCTCCCGGACAGAGAACAGTGGTGAGACCCAGTACTTC	CASSRTENSGETQYF
TRBJ2-7	few	TRBD1	TRBV7-9	TGTGCCAGCAGCGATCAGTCCGTACAGGGGGCTCCATCCTACGAGCAGTACTTC	CASSDQSVQGAPSYEQYF
TRBJ1-1	few	TRBD1	TRBV6-6	TGTGCCAGCACCATTACCAGGGGGCCGGGCACTGAAGCTTTCTTT	CASTITRGPGTEAFF
TRBJ2-1	NA	TRBD2	TRBV5-1	TGCGCCAGCAGCTTGGACGCGGGGGGCTACAATGAGCAGTTCTTC	CASSLDAGGYNEQFF
TRBJ1-5	NA	NA	TRBV2	TGTGCCAGCAGTGAGGAAGGCACGAGCAATCAGCCCCAGCATTTT	CASSEEGTSNQPQHF
TRBJ2-7	few	TRBD1	TRBV7-2	TGTGCCAGCAGCGCGACCGGGACAGGAGCCTACGAGCAGTACTTC	CASSATGTGAYEQYF
TRBJ2-5	NA	TRBD2	TRBV12-3/TRBV12-4	TGTGCCAGCAGTCAAGGCCCCACGTCGACTAGCGGGGGGGCTCGTGAGACCCAGTACTTC	CASSQGPTSTSGGARETQYF
TRBJ1-1	few	TRBD1	TRBV5-4	TGTGCCAGCAGTATCACGACAGGGAATGAAGCTTTCTTT	CASSITTGNEAFF
TRBJ2-7	NA	NA	TRBV28	TGTGCCAGCAGCCGTACAGAGGGCTTCAACGAGCAGTACTTC	CASSRTEGFNEQYF
TRBJ2-3	few	NA	TRBV11-2	TGTGCCAGCACTTTGGGGAGGGGGCGCCCCTCTAGCACAGATACGCAGTATTTT	CASTLGRGRPSSTDTQYF
TRBJ2-7	few	NA	TRBV4-3	TGCGCCAGCAGCCAAGATGCTGGCAGCTACGAGCAGTACTTC	CASSQDAGSYEQYF
TRBJ2-7	once	NA	TRBV7-2	TGTGCCAGCAGCTTAGAGGGGGGAATTAGCTCCTACGAGCAGTACTTC	CASSLEGGISSYEQYF
TRBJ2-3	NA	NA	TRBV18	TGTGCCAGCTCGACAGACCCCGGGGGCACAGATACGCAGTATTTT	CASSTDPGGTDTQYF
TRBJ1-2	NA	NA	TRBV7-2	TGTGCCAGCAGCCGAACCTCAGGGCTTAGCTTGTGGGGCTACACCTTC	CASSRTSGLSLWGYTF
TRBJ1-2	few	TRBD1	TRBV6-2/TRBV6-3	TGTGCCAGCAGTCTCGTTCAGGGGGCTGGGATAGATGGCTACACCTTC	CASSLVQGAGIDGYTF
TRBJ2-5	NA	NA	TRBV9	TGTGCCAGCAGCGTAGAACTGGGAGAGACCCAGTACTTC	CASSVELGETQYF
TRBJ1-2	NA	NA	TRBV6-2/TRBV6-3	TGTGCCAGCAGTTACACGGACAGTGAACCCTATGGCTACACCTTC	CASSYTDSEPYGYTF
TRBJ2-7	once	NA	TRBV6-1	TGTGCCAGCAGTGGAGGGGACGGAGCTGCCTACGAGCAGTACTTC	CASSGGDGAAYEQYF
TRBJ1-1	NA	NA	TRBV29-1	TGCAGCGTTGAAGGGGAAGGGGGTGTATCCACTGAAGCTTTCTTT	CSVEGEGGVSTEAFF
TRBJ2-5	NA	TRBD2	TRBV7-3	TGTGCCAGCAGCTTAAGCGGCGGGAGGGTAGAGACCCAGTACTTC	CASSLSGGRVETQYF
TRBJ2-1	NA	TRBD1	TRBV6-1	TGTGCCAGCAGTGAAGCGGGACAGGGGGCGGGAAATGAGCAGTTCTTC	CASSEAGQGAGNEQFF
TRBJ2-7	NA	NA	TRBV5-1	TGCGCCAGCAGCTTTAAAGACCAGGGTATCGGGTACGAGCAGTACTTC	CASSFKDQGIGYEQYF
TRBJ2-4	few	NA	TRBV19	TGTGCCAGTAGGTCCCGCGGAGGAAACATTCAGTACTTC	CASRSRGGNIQYF
TRBJ2-5	few	NA	TRBV6-4	TGTGCCAGCAGTGACTCTTTGGGTCAAGAGACCCAGTACTTC	CASSDSLGQETQYF
TRBJ1-4	few	NA	TRBV7-6	TGTGCCAGCAACTTAGCGAGGAGGGAAGGGAGTGAAAAACTGTTTTTT	CASNLARREGSEKLFF
TRBJ1-1	NA	NA	TRBV19	TGTGCCAGTACCTCTACGACGGGATGGAACACTGAAGCTTTCTTT	CASTSTTGWNTEAFF
TRBJ1-1	few	TRBD1	TRBV27	TGTGCCAGCAGTCCCTCTCGCTGGGACAGGGGTTTCGACACTGAAGCTTTCTTT	CASSPSRWDRGFDTEAFF
TRBJ1-1	NA	NA	TRBV3-1	TGTGCCAGCAGCCAAGAGGGGGAGGTCACTGAAGCTTTCTTT	CASSQEGEVTEAFF
TRBJ2-3	NA	NA	TRBV7-8	TGTGCCAGCAGCTTAGCGGAGGCTAGCGGCACAGATACGCAGTATTTT	CASSLAEASGTDTQYF